This T cell receptor beta chain originates from a study of blood T cell repertoires in COVID-19. Assay used: immunoSEQ multiplex PCR; TCRdb lists only in-frame clones, some missing. Among roughly 440,000 clones listed, about nine tenths were seen once. The sample was peripheral blood. The receptor comes from a woman between 50 and 59 years old with COVID-19, enrolled during active disease.

CDR3 in amino acids: CASSPIDQMDTEAFF. The DNA for the CDR3 is TGTGCCAGCTCACCAATCGATCAGATGGACACTGAAGCTTTCTTT. The gene calls are TRBV18 and TRBJ1-1; D is unresolved. The germline gives CDR1 KGHSH, CDR2 LQKENI. V dropped 2 bases and J dropped 3 bases, with 13 bases sitting between them. The CDR3 loop spans 15 amino acids.